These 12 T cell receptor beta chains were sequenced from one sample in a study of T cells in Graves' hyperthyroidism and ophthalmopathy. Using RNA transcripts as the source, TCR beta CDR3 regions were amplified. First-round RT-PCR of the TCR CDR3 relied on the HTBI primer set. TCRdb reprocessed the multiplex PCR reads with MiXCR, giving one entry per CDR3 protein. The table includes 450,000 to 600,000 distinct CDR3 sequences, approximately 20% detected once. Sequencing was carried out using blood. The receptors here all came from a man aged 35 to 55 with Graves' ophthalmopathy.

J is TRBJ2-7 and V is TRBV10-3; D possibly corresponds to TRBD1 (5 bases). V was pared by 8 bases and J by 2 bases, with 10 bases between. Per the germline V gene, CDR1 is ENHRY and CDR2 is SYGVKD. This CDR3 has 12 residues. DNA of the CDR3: TGTGCCATCTCGGTAGGGGCCTACGAGCAGTACTTC. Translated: CAISVGAYEQYF.

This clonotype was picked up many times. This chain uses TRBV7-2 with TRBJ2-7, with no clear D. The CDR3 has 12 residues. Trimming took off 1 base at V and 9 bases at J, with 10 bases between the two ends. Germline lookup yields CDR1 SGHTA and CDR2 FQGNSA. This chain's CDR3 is CASSLDTSVQYF. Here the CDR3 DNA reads TGTGCCAGCAGCTTAGACACAAGTGTGCAGTACTTC.

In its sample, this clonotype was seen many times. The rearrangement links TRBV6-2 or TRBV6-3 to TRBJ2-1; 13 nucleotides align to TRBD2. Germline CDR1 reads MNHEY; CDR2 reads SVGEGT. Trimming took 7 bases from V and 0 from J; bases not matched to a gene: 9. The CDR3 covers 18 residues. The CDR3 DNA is TGTGCCAGCACGGGACTAGCGGGGACCTATAGCTCCTACAATGAGCAGTTCTTC. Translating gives CASTGLAGTYSSYNEQFF.

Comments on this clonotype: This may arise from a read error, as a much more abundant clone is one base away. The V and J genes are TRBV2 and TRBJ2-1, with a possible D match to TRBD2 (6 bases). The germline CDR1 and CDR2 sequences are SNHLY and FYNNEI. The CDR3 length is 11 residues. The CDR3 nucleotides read TGTACCAGCGTCGGGAGCAATGAGCAGTTCTTC. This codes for CTSVGSNEQFF.

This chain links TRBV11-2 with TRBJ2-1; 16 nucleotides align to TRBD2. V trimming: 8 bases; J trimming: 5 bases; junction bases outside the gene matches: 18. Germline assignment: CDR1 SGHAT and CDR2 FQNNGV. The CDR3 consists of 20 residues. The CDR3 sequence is CASGYPPTGTSGRGNNEQFF. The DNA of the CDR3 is TGTGCCAGCGGATACCCCCCTACCGGGACTAGCGGGAGGGGTAACAATGAGCAGTTCTTC.

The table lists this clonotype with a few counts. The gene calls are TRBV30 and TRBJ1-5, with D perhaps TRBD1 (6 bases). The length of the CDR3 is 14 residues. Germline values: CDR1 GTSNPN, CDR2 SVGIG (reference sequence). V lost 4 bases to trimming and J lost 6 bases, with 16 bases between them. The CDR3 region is CAWTSGGGSQPQHF. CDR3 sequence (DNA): TGTGCCTGGACATCCGGAGGGGGAAGTCAGCCCCAGCATTTT.

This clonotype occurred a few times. The CDR3 DNA sequence: TGCGCCAGCAGCTTACAAGCAACTAATGAAAAACTGTTTTTT. The encoded protein is CASSLQATNEKLFF. This sequence joins TRBV5-1 and TRBJ1-4; D unclear. Germline V gene lookup returns CDR1 SGHRS and CDR2 YFSETQ. V was pared by 2 bases and J by 0 bases, with 5 bases between. The CDR3 extends over 14 amino acids. The whole variable domain, filled in from reference TRBV5-1 and TRBJ1-4, reads KAGVTQTPRYLIKTRGQQVTLSCSPISGHRSVSWYQQTPGQGLQFLFEYFSETQRNKGNFPGRFSGRQFSNSRSEMNVSTLELGDSALYLCASSLQATNEKLFFGSGTQLSVL.

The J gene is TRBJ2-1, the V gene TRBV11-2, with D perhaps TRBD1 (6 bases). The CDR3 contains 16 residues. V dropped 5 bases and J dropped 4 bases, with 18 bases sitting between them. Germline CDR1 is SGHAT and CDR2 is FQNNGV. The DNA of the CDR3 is TGTGCCAGCAGCACTACCCTTGACAGGACGTACAATGAGCAGTTCTTC. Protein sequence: CASSTTLDRTYNEQFF.

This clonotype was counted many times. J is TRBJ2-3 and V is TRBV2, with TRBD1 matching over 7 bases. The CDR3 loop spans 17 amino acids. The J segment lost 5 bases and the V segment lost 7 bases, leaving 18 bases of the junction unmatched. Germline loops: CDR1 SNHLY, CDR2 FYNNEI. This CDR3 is CASKAFDRDLRGDTQYF. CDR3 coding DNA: TGTGCCAGCAAGGCCTTCGACAGGGACCTTCGGGGAGATACGCAGTATTTT. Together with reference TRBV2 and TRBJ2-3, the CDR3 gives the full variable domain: EPEVTQTPSHQVTQMGQEVILRCVPISNHLYFYWYRQILGQKVEFLVSFYNNEISEKSEIFDDQFSVERPDGSNFTLKIRSTKLEDSAMYFCASKAFDRDLRGDTQYFGPGTRLTVL.

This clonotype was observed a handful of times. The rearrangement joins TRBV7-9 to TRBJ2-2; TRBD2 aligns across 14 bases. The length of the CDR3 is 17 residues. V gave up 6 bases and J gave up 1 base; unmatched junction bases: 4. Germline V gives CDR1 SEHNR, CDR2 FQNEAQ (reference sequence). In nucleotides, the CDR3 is TGTGCCAGCAGGGGACTAGCGGGAGAGGGGAACACCGGGGAGCTGTTTTTT. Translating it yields CASRGLAGEGNTGELFF. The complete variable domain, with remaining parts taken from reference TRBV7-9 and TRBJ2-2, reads DTGVSQNPRHKITKRGQNVTFRCDPISEHNRLYWYRQTLGQGPEFLTYFQNEAQLEKSRLLSDRFSAERPKGSFSTLEIQRTEQGDSAMYLCASRGLAGEGNTGELFFGEGSRLTVL.

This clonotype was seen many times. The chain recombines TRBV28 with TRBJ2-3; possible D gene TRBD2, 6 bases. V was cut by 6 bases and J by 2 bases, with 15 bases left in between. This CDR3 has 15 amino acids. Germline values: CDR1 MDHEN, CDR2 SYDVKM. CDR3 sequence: CASSPLAIYTDTQYF. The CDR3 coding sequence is TGTGCCAGCAGCCCCCTAGCGATTTACACAGATACGCAGTATTTT.

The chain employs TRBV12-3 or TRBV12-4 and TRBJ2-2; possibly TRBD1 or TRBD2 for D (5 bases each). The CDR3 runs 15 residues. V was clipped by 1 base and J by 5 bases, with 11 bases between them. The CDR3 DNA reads TGTGCCAGCAGTTTAGGGGCGAGGGGAACCGGGGAGCTGTTTTTT. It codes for CASSLGARGTGELFF.